These 31 T cell receptor beta chains came from one sample sequenced in a study of graft-versus-host responses after intestinal transplantation. This table comes from immunoSEQ multiplex PCR, and its TCRdb copy is limited to in-frame clones, with some not included. The sample consists of about 1,800 clones, 88% of them appearing once. Intraepithelial plus lamina propria lymphocytes were released by processing graft tissue. Material: ileum tissue, obtained about 380 days after intestinal transplantation. These TCRs come from a human patient who received an intestinal transplant, so some T cells may come from the graft donor.

A single count supports this clone. One junction end does not reproduce the germline sequence, and a read error may be involved. The chain employs TRBV6-6 and TRBJ1-1; 9 bases line up with TRBD1. The CDR3 has 16 residues. The germline V gene has CDR1 MNHNY and CDR2 SVGAGI (reference sequence). CDR3 amino acids: CAGPHRGRRKCAEASF. CDR3 bases: TGTGCCGGCCCACACAGGGGGCGCAGGAAATGTGCTGAAGCTTCCTTT.

V and J are TRBV14 and TRBJ2-1, with D hard to call. This CDR3 region has 12 residues. Germline values: CDR1 SGHDN, CDR2 FVKESK. Trimming cost V 4 bases and J 8 bases, with 9 bases left between them. CDR3 amino acids: CASSPESYEQFF. The CDR3 nucleotides read TGTGCCAGCAGCCCGGAGAGTTATGAGCAGTTCTTC.

The chain recombines TRBV2 with TRBJ2-2; 10 nucleotides line up with TRBD1. The CDR3 extends over 13 amino acids. Per the germline V gene, CDR1 is SNHLY and CDR2 is FYNNEI. The ends lost 6 bases at V and 6 bases at J; junction bases unmatched: 1. DNA of the CDR3: TGTGCCAGCAGGGGGACAGGGGCCGGGGAGCTGTTTTTT. Its translation is CASRGTGAGELFF.

This chain links TRBV5-6 with TRBJ2-7; D is unclear. This CDR3 comprises 15 residues. Per germline, CDR1 SGHDT and CDR2 YYEEEE. V was pared by 3 bases and J by 6 bases, with 19 bases between. The CDR3 sequence is CASSSYPTASSEQYF. The CDR3 bases are TGTGCCAGCAGCTCATACCCGACCGCCTCGAGCGAGCAGTACTTC.

This chain links TRBV12-5 with TRBJ2-1; possible D gene TRBD2, 7 bases. Germline V gene sequence: CDR1 LGHNT, CDR2 FRNRAP. The CDR3 is 18 amino acids. V was pared by 6 bases and J by 7 bases, with 28 bases between. The DNA for the CDR3 is TGTGCTAGTGGGCGGGGCGGGGGCGGCTTGGGGTCTAATAATGAGCAGTTCTTC. Protein product: CASGRGGGGLGSNNEQFF.

Note on this clone: One junction end does not reproduce the germline sequence, and a read error may be involved. The chain employs TRBV6-4 and TRBJ1-5; D gene uncertain. The CDR3 consists of 14 residues. Germline V CDR1 and CDR2: MRHNA, SNTAGT. The CDR3, as DNA: TGTGCCAGCAGTTACTCGTCGGGTAATCAGCCCCAGCATTTT. Protein: CASSYSSGNQPQHF.

The chain joins TRBV6-6 to TRBJ1-2; D gene unclear. The germline V and J ends were trimmed by 4 bases and 5 bases, with 11 bases remaining between them. Germline-derived CDR1 and CDR2 are MNHNY and SVGAGI (reference sequence). The CDR3 is 13 residues long. The CDR3 region has the DNA TGTGCCAGCAGTTCTGTCCCTGGGTATGGCTACACCTTC. Translated: CASSSVPGYGYTF.

The CDR3 region has the DNA TGTGCCTGGAACCGGAAGACCCGGATGTGGGAGACCCAGTACTTC. Translating gives CAWNRKTRMWETQYF. J is TRBJ2-5 and V is TRBV30; no reliable D call. The V gene's germline CDR1 is GTSNPN and CDR2 SVGIG (reference sequence). This CDR3 comprises 15 residues. V was pared by 4 bases and J by 5 bases, with 20 bases between.

The chain employs TRBV6-1 and TRBJ1-2; D gene unclear. With 1 base removed from V and 0 bases from J, the gap between germline ends came to 15 bases. Germline CDR1 reads MNHNS; CDR2 reads SASEGT. CDR3 length: 17 amino acids. DNA for the CDR3: TGTGCCAGCAGTGAAGGGTGGGTCCGAACTTCTAACTATGGCTACACCTTC. This encodes CASSEGWVRTSNYGYTF.

V and J are TRBV29-1 and TRBJ2-7, with 9 bases that match TRBD1. This CDR3 region has 12 residues. Germline V gene sequence: CDR1 SQVTM, CDR2 ANQGSEA. V shed 3 bases, J shed 3 bases, and the junction held 0 bases outside the gene matches. CDR3 residues: CSVETGGYEQYF. CDR3 in DNA: TGCAGCGTTGAGACAGGGGGCTACGAGCAGTACTTC.

The count of this clone is one. The rearrangement joins TRBV5-1 to TRBJ1-1; 7 bases match TRBD1. The CDR3 length is 15 residues. Germline trimming cut 7 bases from V and 0 bases from J; bases unmatched to any gene: 9. The germline V gene encodes CDR1 SGHRS and CDR2 YFSETQ. The CDR3 region has the DNA TGCGCCAGCCGCAAGGGGGCCCAAATGAACACTGAAGCTTTCTTT. Amino acids: CASRKGAQMNTEAFF.

The genes are TRBV2 and TRBJ2-3; 15 positions agree with TRBD2. Trimming cost V 6 bases and J 8 bases; bases outside gene matches: 6. The CDR3 spans 15 residues. CDR1 SNHLY and CDR2 FYNNEI come from the germline V gene. CDR3 sequence: CASSVGLAGGGTQYF. The CDR3 DNA follows: TGTGCCAGCAGCGTAGGACTAGCGGGAGGGGGTACGCAGTATTTT. The variable domain in full, with the rest retrieved from reference TRBV2 and TRBJ2-3, is EPEVTQTPSHQVTQMGQEVILRCVPISNHLYFYWYRQILGQKVEFLVSFYNNEISEKSEIFDDQFSVERPDGSNFTLKIRSTKLEDSAMYFCASSVGLAGGGTQYFGPGTRLTVL.

This clone was observed a single time. The sample carries other DNA sequences with the same CDR3. The CDR3 here is CASSLGRQETQYF. The CDR3 DNA reads as TGTGCCAGCAGTTTAGGACGCCAAGAGACCCAGTACTTC. The chain has TRBV27 and TRBJ2-5; D is ambiguous. In germline, CDR1 is MNHEY, CDR2 SMNVEV (reference sequence). The V end lost 2 bases, the J end lost 1 base, and 5 bases lay between the germline ends. The CDR3 covers 13 residues.

This clone was detected a few times. This chain joins TRBV30 and TRBJ2-1; 7 bases match TRBD2. V lost 1 base and J lost 10; bases outside the gene matches: 10. CDR3 length equals 14 residues. The germline CDR1 and CDR2 sequences are GTSNPN and SVGIG (reference sequence). The CDR3 loop is CAWSGGGSSWEQFF. DNA for the CDR3: TGTGCCTGGAGTGGGGGCGGGAGTTCATGGGAGCAGTTCTTC.

J is TRBJ1-2 and V is TRBV6-1, with D uncertain. The CDR3 is 15 residues long. CDR1 is MNHNS, CDR2 SASEGT, per germline. V dropped 6 bases and J dropped 8 bases, with 22 bases sitting between them. The CDR3 region has the DNA TGTGCCAGCAGCTACCACGGGGTAACGGATCGAGGCTACACCTTC. It is translated as CASSYHGVTDRGYTF.

This clone was seen a handful of times. The rearrangement uses TRBV10-3 and TRBJ1-5; 7 bases agree with TRBD1. Germline-derived CDR1 and CDR2 are ENHRY and SYGVKD. The CDR3 is made up of 14 amino acids. The ends lost 2 bases at V and 6 bases at J; junction bases unmatched: 4. CDR3 sequence: CAISEEGGVQPQHF. DNA of the CDR3: TGTGCCATCAGTGAGGAAGGGGGCGTTCAGCCCCAGCATTTT.

The chain employs TRBV20-1 and TRBJ2-2; a possible D gene is TRBD1 (6 bases). V was trimmed by 4 bases and J by 10 bases, leaving 10 bases between them. CDR3 size: 11 residues. The germline gives CDR1 DFQATT, CDR2 SNEGSKA (reference sequence). The CDR3 reads CSAIQGSELFF. The CDR3 DNA sequence: TGCAGTGCTATCCAGGGGTCGGAGCTGTTTTTT.

This clone was found once. The J gene is TRBJ2-7, the V gene TRBV6-4, with 7 nucleotides matching TRBD1. Trimming removed 3 bases from V and 3 bases from J; junction bases left unmatched: 8. CDR3 length equals 15 residues. CDR1 and CDR2 (germline): MRHNA, SNTAGT. The CDR3 sequence is CASSDGQELNYEQYF. The CDR3 region has the DNA TGTGCCAGCAGTGATGGACAGGAACTTAACTACGAGCAGTACTTC.

The rearrangement links TRBV6-1 to TRBJ2-3, with 10 positions matching TRBD1. V trimming: 7 bases; J trimming: 3 bases; junction bases outside the gene matches: 7. The CDR3 contains 15 residues. Germline V gives CDR1 MNHNS, CDR2 SASEGT. In DNA form, the CDR3 reads TGTGCCAGCACCCCAGGACAGGGGGTGACAGATACGCAGTATTTT. It specifies CASTPGQGVTDTQYF.

The CDR3 DNA follows: TGTGCCAGCAGCCTAGACTACGAGCAGTACTTC. This translates into CASSLDYEQYF. The rearrangement links TRBV21-1 to TRBJ2-7; the D segment call TRBD2 is taken from the table without a DNA check. TRBV21-1 is shown as a pseudogene. CDR3 length: 11 amino acids.

The chain links TRBV5-4 to TRBJ2-3, with TRBD2 matching 12 bases. The CDR3 spans 16 residues. J gave up 7 bases and V 3 bases, and 9 bases lay outside the gene matches. Germline CDR1 and CDR2: SGHNT and YYREEE (reference sequence). The CDR3 reads CASSSQGLAGIHTQYF. CDR3 nucleotide sequence: TGTGCCAGCAGCTCTCAGGGACTAGCGGGTATACATACGCAGTATTTT.

The genes are TRBV4-2 and TRBJ1-5, with D tentatively TRBD1 (5 bases). V lost 6 bases and J lost 1, with 7 bases in between. Germline assignment: CDR1 LGHNA and CDR2 YNFKEQ. The CDR3 loop spans 13 amino acids. The CDR3 coding sequence is TGTGCCAGCAGTCGGGACAGCAATCAGCCCCAGCATTTT. It translates to CASSRDSNQPQHF.

This chain links TRBV30 with TRBJ1-3; a possible D gene is TRBD1 (6 bases). The CDR3 has 15 amino acids. Trimming cost V 0 bases and J 0 bases, with 9 bases left between them. The germline V gene has CDR1 GTSNPN and CDR2 SVGIG (reference sequence). DNA of the CDR3: TGTGCCTGGAGTGTAAGGGGGTCCTCTGGAAACACCATATATTTT. Translated, it gives CAWSVRGSSGNTIYF.

This chain joins TRBV5-1 and TRBJ2-3, with TRBD2 as a possible D gene (5 bases). V lost 1 base to trimming and J lost 3 bases, with 15 bases between them. This CDR3 spans 16 amino acids. Looked up from germline, CDR1 is SGHRS and CDR2 is YFSETQ. DNA of the CDR3: TGCGCCAGCAGCTTGAGTGGCGGGTTAAGTACAGATACGCAGTATTTT. This sequence encodes CASSLSGGLSTDTQYF.

The chain uses TRBV30 and TRBJ2-7; D unresolved. Germline CDR1 and CDR2: GTSNPN and SVGIG (reference sequence). The ends were cut back, 1 base at V and 0 bases at J, with 10 bases in the middle. The length of the CDR3 is 14 residues. The DNA for the CDR3 is TGTGCCTGGAGTGCCGACTGGTACTCCTACGAGCAGTACTTC. Its protein is CAWSADWYSYEQYF.

The rearrangement joins TRBV7-6 to TRBJ2-5, with D perhaps TRBD1 or TRBD2 (5 bases each). V was cut by 5 bases and J by 10 bases, with 14 bases left in between. CDR1 and CDR2 from the germline V gene are SGHVS and FNYEAQ. This CDR3 contains 12 residues. The CDR3 sequence: CASSPEGTGQYF. CDR3 in DNA: TGTGCCAGCAGCCCCGAAGGGACGGGCCAGTACTTC.

The V and J genes are TRBV28 and TRBJ1-5, with a weak D call TRBD1 (6 bases). This CDR3 is 13 amino acids long. CDR1 is MDHEN, CDR2 SYDVKM, per germline. V was pared by 6 bases and J by 4 bases, with 10 bases between. The CDR3: CASSTGTNQPQHF. CDR3 bases: TGTGCCAGCAGCACCGGGACAAATCAGCCCCAGCATTTT. Filled out from reference TRBV28 and TRBJ1-5, the complete variable domain reads DVKVTQSSRYLVKRTGEKVFLECVQDMDHENMFWYRQDPGLGLRLIYFSYDVKMKEKGDIPEGYSVSREKKERFSLILESASTNQTSMYLCASSTGTNQPQHFGDGTRLSIL.

This chain connects TRBV7-9 to TRBJ2-1, with 11 bases that match TRBD2. V dropped 3 bases and J dropped 6; count of bases not matched to a gene: 1. From germline, CDR1 is SEHNR and CDR2 FQNEAQ (reference sequence). The CDR3 covers 14 residues. The CDR3 coding sequence is TGTGCCAGCAGCTTCGGACTAGCGGGCAATGAGCAGTTCTTC. Protein product: CASSFGLAGNEQFF.

The chain combines TRBV28 with TRBJ1-2, with D possibly being TRBD1 (6 bases). V shed 7 bases and J shed 2 bases, with 14 bases lying between them. This CDR3 region has 14 residues. CDR1 is MDHEN, CDR2 SYDVKM, per germline. CDR3: CASNFGGQNYGYTF. The CDR3 coding sequence is TGTGCCAGCAACTTTGGAGGACAGAACTATGGCTACACCTTC.

CDR3 protein: CASSYSIRIAQSRANVLTF. CDR3 sequence (DNA): TGCGCCAGCAGTTACAGTATAAGGATCGCACAAAGTCGGGCCAACGTCCTGACTTTC. The gene calls are TRBV10-1 and TRBJ2-6; D gene uncertain. The CDR3 loop spans 19 amino acids. Between the trimmed V and J ends, which lost 5 bases and 5 bases, there was a span of 25 bases. Germline assignment: CDR1 WNHNN and CDR2 SYGVQD (reference sequence).

Regarding this clone: One junction end disagrees with the germline gene, perhaps due to a read error. Other nucleotide sequences from this sample produce the same CDR3. The V call is TRBV19, the J call TRBJ2-5, with D perhaps assigned TRBD1 or TRBD2 (6 bases each). This CDR3 contains 15 residues. Germline values: CDR1 LNHDA, CDR2 SQIVND (reference sequence). The CDR3, as DNA: TGTGCCAGTAGTATGGGGGCGGGACACCAAGAAACCCAGTACTTC. Residues: CASSMGAGHQETQYF.